Below, 21 T cell receptor beta chains from the same sample are listed, as sequenced in a study of a mutant IDH1 vaccine in newly diagnosed glioma. Time point defined: week 5, during vaccination. What each vaccine dose contained was 300 ug of mutant IDH1 20-mer peptide, accompanied by topical imiquimod. Their antigen targets remain unknown. Data came from immunoSEQ multiplex PCR; TCRdb stores just in-frame clones and leaves some out. Of about 75,000 clones in the sample, 75% to 95% are singletons; the top ten hold just over 0.55%. The starting material was PBMCs, obtained from a glioma patient whose treatment included an IDH1 peptide vaccine. These receptor sequences come from a woman in her forties or fifties with glioma.

The CDR3 region is CASSAYRMNTEAFF. CDR3 DNA sequence: TGTGCCAGCAGTGCCTACAGAATGAACACTGAAGCTTTCTTT. The genes are TRBV6-5 and TRBJ1-1; D remains unclear. From germline, CDR1 is MNHEY and CDR2 SVGAGI. The CDR3 sequence is 14 residues long. Trimming pared 5 bases from V and 0 bases from J, leaving 10 bases between.

For this clone: Other DNA variants within this sample encode the same CDR3. The rearrangement links TRBV6-5 to TRBJ1-3; D remains unclear. V shed 4 bases and J shed 0 bases, with 10 bases lying between them. Germline CDR1 reads MNHEY; CDR2 reads SVGAGI. The CDR3 has 15 amino acids. The CDR3 is CASSSSIYSGNTIYF. The CDR3 DNA follows: TGTGCCAGCAGTTCCTCAATCTACTCTGGAAACACCATATATTTT.

This clone has a single count. This sequence joins TRBV5-1 and TRBJ2-5, with 7 bases lining up with TRBD2. J lost 3 bases, V lost 4 bases, and 6 bases had no gene match. Germline CDR1 and CDR2: SGHRS and YFSETQ. The CDR3 extends over 14 amino acids. Written as DNA, the CDR3 is TGCGCCAGCAGCGTCCGGGACTATAAAGAGACCCAGTACTTC. This encodes CASSVRDYKETQYF.

The V and J genes are TRBV7-9 and TRBJ2-5; D perhaps matches TRBD2 (5 bases). The CDR3 runs to 13 residues. Germline CDR1 SEHNR, CDR2 FQNEAQ (reference sequence). V lost 4 bases, J lost 2 bases, and 8 bases lay in between. The CDR3 protein is CASSSDWQETQYF. The CDR3 DNA reads TGTGCCAGCAGCTCGGACTGGCAAGAGACCCAGTACTTC.

This clone was counted once. The CDR3 sequence is CASSLGGLAGNNEQFF. In DNA form, the CDR3 reads TGCGCCAGCAGCTTGGGGGGACTAGCGGGAAACAATGAGCAGTTCTTC. The V call is TRBV5-1, the J call TRBJ2-1; 13 bases agree with TRBD2. The V segment lost 0 bases and the J segment 5 bases; nucleotides outside the gene matches: 2. CDR3 length: 16 residues. CDR1 is SGHRS, CDR2 YFSETQ, per germline.

J is TRBJ2-7 and V is TRBV7-9, with D hard to call. Trimming took 1 base from V and 1 from J, leaving 11 bases between them. Germline V gene lookup returns CDR1 SEHNR and CDR2 FQNEAQ (reference sequence). CDR3 length: 15 amino acids. The CDR3 protein is CASSLEGPGSYEQYF. The CDR3 DNA reads as TGTGCCAGCAGCTTAGAAGGGCCCGGGTCCTACGAGCAGTACTTC.

The V call is TRBV19, the J call TRBJ2-2; 7 nucleotides line up with TRBD2. Trimming removed 11 bases from V and 4 bases from J; junction bases left unmatched: 4. This CDR3 comprises 12 residues. Germline CDR1 and CDR2: LNHDA and SQIVND (reference sequence). The CDR3 loop reads CAPGGVTGELFF. The CDR3 nucleotides read TGTGCCCCGGGGGGAGTCACCGGGGAGCTGTTTTTT.

The chain couples TRBV30 to TRBJ2-4; 11 nucleotides match TRBD2. V was clipped by 2 bases and J by 1 base; unmatched bases: 10. CDR1 and CDR2 from the germline V gene are GTSNPN and SVGIG (reference sequence). CDR3 length: 18 amino acids. CDR3 sequence (DNA): TGTGCCTGGAGTAAAACTAGCGGGAGTAGAGGGGCCAAAAACATTCAGTACTTC. Translating it yields CAWSKTSGSRGAKNIQYF.

The chain combines TRBV9 with TRBJ1-1; perhaps TRBD1 as D (5 bases). V shed 3 bases and J shed 0 bases, with 12 bases lying between them. CDR3 length: 15 residues. Germline V CDR1 and CDR2: SGDLS, YYNGEE. The CDR3 bases are TGTGCCAGCAGCGGCATGGCAGGGATGAACACTGAAGCTTTCTTT. It codes for CASSGMAGMNTEAFF.

The chain is built from TRBV6-1 and TRBJ2-7; no definite D call. Germline CDR1 is MNHNS and CDR2 is SASEGT. The CDR3 runs 14 residues. The V gene lost 2 bases and the J gene lost 4 bases, with 12 bases spanning the gap. The CDR3 sequence is CASSEIVEGYEQYF. CDR3 DNA sequence: TGTGCCAGCAGTGAAATTGTGGAAGGGTACGAGCAGTACTTC.

In nucleotides, the CDR3 is TGTGCCAGCAGTTACTCGCAATTGCTCGGGCACACCATATATTTT. Translated, it gives CASSYSQLLGHTIYF. The chain has TRBV6-5 and TRBJ1-3; D is unresolved. The CDR3 extends over 15 amino acids. V lost 0 bases and J 8 bases, leaving 14 bases between the germline ends. CDR1 MNHEY and CDR2 SVGAGI come from the germline V gene.

This sequence joins TRBV28 and TRBJ1-2, with 9 nucleotides matching TRBD1. V trimming: 2 bases; J trimming: 7 bases; junction bases outside the gene matches: 5. This CDR3 spans 14 amino acids. Germline assignment: CDR1 MDHEN and CDR2 SYDVKM. The CDR3 DNA reads TGTGCCAGCAGTTTACGGGACAGGGTTGGTGGCTACACCTTC. Amino acid sequence: CASSLRDRVGGYTF.

This clone was seen just once. V is TRBV15 and J is TRBJ1-6; TRBD1 aligns across 8 bases. The CDR3 runs 15 residues. Unmatched junction bases numbered 2, after V lost 0 bases and J lost 7 bases. Germline V lookup: CDR1 LNHNV, CDR2 YYDKDF (reference sequence). The CDR3 coding sequence is TGTGCCACCAGCAGAGATGGACAGGGAAATTCACCCCTCCACTTT. Translated: CATSRDGQGNSPLHF.

This chain connects TRBV30 to TRBJ1-2; TRBD1 matches 12 bases. With V trimmed by 7 bases and J by 8 bases, 8 bases remained unmatched. Germline V lookup: CDR1 GTSNPN, CDR2 SVGIG (reference sequence). The CDR3 spans 13 residues. The CDR3 region is CASTGTGGFGYTF. The DNA for the CDR3 is TGTGCCTCGACCGGGACAGGGGGCTTCGGCTACACCTTC. Based on the CDR3 plus reference TRBV30 and TRBJ1-2, the full variable domain is SQTIHQWPATLVQPVGSPLSLECTVEGTSNPNLYWYRQAAGRGLQLLFYSVGIGQISSEVPQNLSASRPQDRQFILSSKKLLLSDSGFYLCASTGTGGFGYTFGSGTRLTVV.

The rearrangement uses TRBV9 and TRBJ1-4, with D hard to call. Germline assignment: CDR1 SGDLS and CDR2 YYNGEE. The CDR3 is 14 amino acids. V shed 0 bases and J shed 12 bases, with 15 bases lying between them. The CDR3 loop is CASSVAPSAEELFF. In nucleotides, the CDR3 is TGTGCCAGCAGCGTAGCCCCCTCGGCGGAGGAACTGTTTTTT.

The chain links TRBV6-1 to TRBJ1-2, with 10 bases lining up with TRBD1. CDR3 length: 15 amino acids. Trimming cost V 7 bases and J 0 bases; bases outside gene matches: 5. Per the germline V gene, CDR1 is MNHNS and CDR2 is SASEGT. The CDR3 DNA is TGTGCCAGCATACGGACAGGGGGAACTAACTATGGCTACACCTTC. It encodes CASIRTGGTNYGYTF.

This clone turned up a few times. The chain recombines TRBV25-1 with TRBJ2-7, with 10 bases lining up with TRBD2. Trimming took 6 bases from V and 4 from J; bases not matched to a gene: 3. Germline V lookup: CDR1 MGHDK, CDR2 SYGVNS. This CDR3 is built from 13 residues. The chain's CDR3 is CASRGTSVYEQYF. The CDR3 coding sequence is TGTGCCAGCAGAGGGACTAGCGTGTACGAGCAGTACTTC.

This clone was seen only once. This chain links TRBV30 with TRBJ2-5; perhaps TRBD2 as D (7 bases). The germline gives CDR1 GTSNPN, CDR2 SVGIG (reference sequence). The ends were cut back, 5 bases at V and 4 bases at J, with 14 bases in the middle. This CDR3 is built from 13 residues. The CDR3 DNA reads TGTGCCTGGGGGCAGGGAGGGGGAGAGACCCAGTACTTC. Encoded protein: CAWGQGGGETQYF.

The chain recombines TRBV4-1 with TRBJ2-3, with D possibly matching TRBD2 (7 bases). This CDR3 region has 16 residues. Per the germline V gene, CDR1 is MGHRA and CDR2 is YSYEKL. With 4 bases removed from V and 3 bases from J, the gap between germline ends came to 17 bases. This CDR3 is CASSPSGGRSTDTQYF. The CDR3 nucleotides are TGCGCCAGCAGCCCCTCCGGGGGGCGGTCGACAGATACGCAGTATTTT.

This clone was recorded once. The chain combines TRBV5-1 with TRBJ2-5; 9 nucleotides match TRBD1. Germline V gives CDR1 SGHRS, CDR2 YFSETQ. Germline trimming cut 4 bases from V and 4 bases from J; bases unmatched to any gene: 8. The CDR3 has 15 residues. CDR3 protein: CASSTGQGSPETQYF. The CDR3 coding sequence is TGCGCCAGCAGCACGGGACAGGGAAGTCCAGAGACCCAGTACTTC.

This chain uses TRBV11-3 with TRBJ1-1; the D is unclear. Trimming took off 5 bases at V and 0 bases at J, with 7 bases between the two ends. The CDR3 extends over 13 amino acids. Germline V gene data show CDR1 as SGHNT and CDR2 as YENEEA. CDR3 sequence (DNA): TGTGCCAGCAGCCCATCTATGAACACTGAAGCTTTCTTT. Amino acid sequence: CASSPSMNTEAFF.